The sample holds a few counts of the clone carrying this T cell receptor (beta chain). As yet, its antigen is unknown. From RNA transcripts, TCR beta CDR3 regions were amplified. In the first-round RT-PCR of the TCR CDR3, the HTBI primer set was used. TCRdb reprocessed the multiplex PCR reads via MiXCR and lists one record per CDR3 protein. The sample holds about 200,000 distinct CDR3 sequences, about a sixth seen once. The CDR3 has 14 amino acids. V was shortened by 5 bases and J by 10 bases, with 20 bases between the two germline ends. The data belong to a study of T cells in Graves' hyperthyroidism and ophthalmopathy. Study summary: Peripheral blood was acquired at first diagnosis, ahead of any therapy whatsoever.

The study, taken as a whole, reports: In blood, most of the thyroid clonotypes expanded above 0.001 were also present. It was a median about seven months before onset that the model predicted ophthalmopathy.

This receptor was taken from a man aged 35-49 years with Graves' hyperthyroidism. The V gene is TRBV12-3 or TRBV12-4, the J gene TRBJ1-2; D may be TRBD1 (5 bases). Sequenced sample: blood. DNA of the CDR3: TGTGCCAGCAGTCGAGGAACCGGGATCGGGACCTACACCTTC. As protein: CASSRGTGIGTYTF.